This T cell receptor (beta chain) was sequenced for a study of blood T cell repertoires in COVID-19. Assay used: immunoSEQ multiplex PCR; TCRdb lists only in-frame clones, some missing. Of 150,000 to 200,000 clones listed, around 83% are singletons. The CDR3 spans 14 residues. V gave up 4 bases and J gave up 7 bases; unmatched junction bases: 7. Germline CDR1 and CDR2: LNHDA and SQIVND (reference sequence). The sequenced material came from peripheral blood. J is TRBJ2-1 and V is TRBV19, with 7 bases matching TRBD2. The receptor was derived from a woman in her seventies with COVID-19, enrolled during active disease. The CDR3 loop reads CASSTRTRGNEQFF. CDR3 DNA: TGTGCCAGTAGTACCCGGACTAGAGGTAATGAGCAGTTCTTC.